This T cell receptor (beta chain) was captured by sequencing in a study of shared clonotypes between healthy human individuals. Study overall: Aged between 18 and 49, the donors were two women and three men. General study findings and limits: Generally, estimated richness proved larger in naive subsets than it did in memory subsets.

Deep was the level at which the assay was run. The protocol was immunoSEQ multiplex PCR, while the TCRdb copy is restricted to in-frame clones and leaves out a portion. The repertoire includes under 2,000,000 clones, about 95% of them detected once, and roughly 1% sits in the top ten. Naive CD8 cells were CD45RO-negative, positively selected for CCR7, excluding terminally differentiated effector memory CD45RA+ cells. There were no recent acute infections or vaccinations among the donors, who were healthy HIV-negative adults. Losses at the gene ends were 4 bases for V and 0 bases for J; bases not matched to a gene: 6. CDR1 SGHNT and CDR2 YYREEE come from the germline V gene (reference sequence). This CDR3 is built from 17 residues. In regard to this clone: Its antigen is not identified.

The sequence was obtained from a man aged 18 to 29 in good health. V and J are TRBV5-4 and TRBJ2-7, with 14 bases fitting TRBD2. The sample consisted of naive CD8+ T cells sorted from blood. The CDR3 is CASSPRLAGGISYEQYF. Written as DNA, the CDR3 is TGTGCCAGCAGCCCCCGACTAGCGGGAGGGATCTCCTACGAGCAGTACTTC.